This T cell receptor (beta chain) was retrieved from a study of cytomegalovirus exposure and HLA in healthy donors. Study-wide background: Early on, a data release was issued that held about 85 million unique TCRs from HLA-typed donors.

Worth noting for this clone: Its antigen remains unidentified.

Broader study findings: Analyses of presence/absence relied on an assumption of roughly uniform sequencing depth across donors. Cytomegalovirus association was listed for 170 or so TCR beta chains.

It was with 60 Vbeta and 13 Jbeta primers that the PCR ran. Generated by immunoSEQ multiplex PCR, the TCRdb table keeps only in-frame clones and is missing some. This sample yields 100,000 to 150,000 clones, of which about 73% are seen a single time; 5.5% to 8% belongs to the top ten. The V gene end was trimmed by 4 bases and the J gene end by 3 bases; junction bases not matched to a gene: 13. The CDR3 is 16 amino acids. The germline V gene encodes CDR1 SGHRS and CDR2 YFSETQ. Healthy individuals who donated bone marrow served as the donors. The rearrangement joins TRBV5-1 to TRBJ2-7; 7 bases agree with TRBD2. This sequence originates from a woman aged 40-49 years in good health and CMV-seronegative. Sequenced input: PBMCs. The CDR3, as DNA: TGCGCCAGCAGCCAGCGGGACCCCTTCTCCTACTACGAGCAGTACTTC. Residues: CASSQRDPFSYYEQYF.